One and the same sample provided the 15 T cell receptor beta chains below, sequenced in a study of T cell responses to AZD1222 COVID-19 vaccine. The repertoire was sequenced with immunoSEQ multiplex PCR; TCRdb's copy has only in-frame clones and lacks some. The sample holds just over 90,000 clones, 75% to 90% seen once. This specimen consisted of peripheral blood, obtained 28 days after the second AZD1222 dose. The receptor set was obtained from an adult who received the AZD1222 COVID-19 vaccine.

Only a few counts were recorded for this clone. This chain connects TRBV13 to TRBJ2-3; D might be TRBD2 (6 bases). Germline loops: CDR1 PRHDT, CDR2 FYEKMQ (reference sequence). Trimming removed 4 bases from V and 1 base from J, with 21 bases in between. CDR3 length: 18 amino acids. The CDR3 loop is CASSSREQFALRTDTQYF. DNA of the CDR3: TGTGCCAGCAGCTCGCGGGAACAGTTCGCCCTTCGCACAGATACGCAGTATTTT. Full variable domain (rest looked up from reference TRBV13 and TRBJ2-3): AAGVIQSPRHLIKEKRETATLKCYPIPRHDTVYWYQQGPGQDPQFLISFYEKMQSDKGSIPDRFSAQQFSDYHSELNMSSLELGDSALYFCASSSREQFALRTDTQYFGPGTRLTVL.

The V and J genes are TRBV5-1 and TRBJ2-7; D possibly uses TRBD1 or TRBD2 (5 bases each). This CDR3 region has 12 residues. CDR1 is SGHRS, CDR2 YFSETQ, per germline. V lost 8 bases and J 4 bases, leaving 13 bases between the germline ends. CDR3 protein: CASSDDSYEQYF. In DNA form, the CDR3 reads TGCGCCAGTAGCGATGACAGTTACGAGCAGTACTTC.

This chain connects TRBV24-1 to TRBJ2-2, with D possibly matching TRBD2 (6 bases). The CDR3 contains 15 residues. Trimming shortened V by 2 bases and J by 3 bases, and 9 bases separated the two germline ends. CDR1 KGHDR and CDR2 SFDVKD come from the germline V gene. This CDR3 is CATSDSAGYTGELFF. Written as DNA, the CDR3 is TGTGCCACCAGTGATTCAGCGGGTTACACCGGGGAGCTGTTTTTT.

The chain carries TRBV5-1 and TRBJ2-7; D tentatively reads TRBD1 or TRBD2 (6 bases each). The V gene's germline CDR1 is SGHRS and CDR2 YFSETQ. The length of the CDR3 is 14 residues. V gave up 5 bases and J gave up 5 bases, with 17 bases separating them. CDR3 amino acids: CASSRTGAPNEQYF. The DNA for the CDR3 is TGCGCCAGCAGTAGGACGGGGGCCCCGAACGAGCAGTACTTC.

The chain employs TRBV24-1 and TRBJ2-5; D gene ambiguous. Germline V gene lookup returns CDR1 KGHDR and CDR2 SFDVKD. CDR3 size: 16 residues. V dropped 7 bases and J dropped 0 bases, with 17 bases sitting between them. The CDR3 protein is CATRPIPIGDQETQYF. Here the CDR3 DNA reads TGTGCCACCAGGCCAATACCGATTGGGGACCAAGAGACCCAGTACTTC.

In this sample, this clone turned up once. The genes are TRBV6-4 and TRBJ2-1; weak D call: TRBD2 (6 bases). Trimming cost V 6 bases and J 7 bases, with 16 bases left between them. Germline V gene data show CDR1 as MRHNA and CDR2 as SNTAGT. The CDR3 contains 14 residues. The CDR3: CASSHGGGGNEQFF. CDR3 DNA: TGTGCCAGCAGCCACGGGGGAGGAGGTAATGAGCAGTTCTTC.

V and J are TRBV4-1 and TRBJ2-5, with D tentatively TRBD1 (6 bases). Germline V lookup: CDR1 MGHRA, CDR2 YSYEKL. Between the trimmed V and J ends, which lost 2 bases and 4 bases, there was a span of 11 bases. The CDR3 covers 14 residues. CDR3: CASSQNTGTETQYF. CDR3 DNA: TGCGCCAGCAGCCAAAATACAGGGACAGAGACCCAGTACTTC.

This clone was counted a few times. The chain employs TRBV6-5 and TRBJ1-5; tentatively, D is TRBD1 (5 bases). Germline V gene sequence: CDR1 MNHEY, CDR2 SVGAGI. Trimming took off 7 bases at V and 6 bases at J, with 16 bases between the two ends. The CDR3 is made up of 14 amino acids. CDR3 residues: CASNPDSLRQPQHF. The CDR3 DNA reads TGTGCCAGCAATCCAGACAGCCTTCGTCAGCCCCAGCATTTT.

The CDR3 region is CASSISGTGGYNEQFF. The CDR3 DNA follows: TGTGCCAGCAGCATTTCCGGGACAGGGGGCTACAATGAGCAGTTCTTC. V and J are TRBV9 and TRBJ2-1; the match to TRBD1 covers 11 bases. The germline V gene encodes CDR1 SGDLS and CDR2 YYNGEE. The CDR3 loop spans 16 amino acids. With 4 bases clipped from V and 3 bases from J, the junction kept 6 bases outside the gene matches.

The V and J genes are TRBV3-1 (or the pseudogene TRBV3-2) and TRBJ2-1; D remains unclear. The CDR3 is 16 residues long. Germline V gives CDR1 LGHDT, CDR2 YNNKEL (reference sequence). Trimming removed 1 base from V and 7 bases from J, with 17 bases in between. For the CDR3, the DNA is TGTGCCAGCAGCCAAGGAGGCCCCCGACCGGAGAATGAGCAGTTCTTC. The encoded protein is CASSQGGPRPENEQFF.

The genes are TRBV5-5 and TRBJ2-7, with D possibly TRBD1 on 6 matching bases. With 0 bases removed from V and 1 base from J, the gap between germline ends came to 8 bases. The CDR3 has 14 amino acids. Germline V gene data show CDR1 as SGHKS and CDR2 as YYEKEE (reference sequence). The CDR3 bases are TGTGCCAGCAGCTTGGTAGGGGGATCCTACGAGCAGTACTTC. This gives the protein CASSLVGGSYEQYF.

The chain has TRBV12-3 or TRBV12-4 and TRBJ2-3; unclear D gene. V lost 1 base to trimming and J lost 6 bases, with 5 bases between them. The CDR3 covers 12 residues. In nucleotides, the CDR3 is TGTGCCAGCAGTTTAGATTGGGATACGCAGTATTTT. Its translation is CASSLDWDTQYF.

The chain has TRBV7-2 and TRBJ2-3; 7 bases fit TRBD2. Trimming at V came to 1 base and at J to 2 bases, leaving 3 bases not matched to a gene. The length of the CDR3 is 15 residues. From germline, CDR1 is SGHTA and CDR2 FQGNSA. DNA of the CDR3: TGTGCCAGCAGCTTAGGCGGGGGAGCCACAGATACGCAGTATTTT. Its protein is CASSLGGGATDTQYF.

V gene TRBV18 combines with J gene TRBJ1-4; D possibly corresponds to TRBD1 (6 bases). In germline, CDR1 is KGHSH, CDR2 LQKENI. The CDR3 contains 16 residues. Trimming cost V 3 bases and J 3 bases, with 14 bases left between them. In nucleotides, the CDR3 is TGTGCCAGCTCACCGACTTACAGGGAAGCTAATGAAAAACTGTTTTTT. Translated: CASSPTYREANEKLFF.

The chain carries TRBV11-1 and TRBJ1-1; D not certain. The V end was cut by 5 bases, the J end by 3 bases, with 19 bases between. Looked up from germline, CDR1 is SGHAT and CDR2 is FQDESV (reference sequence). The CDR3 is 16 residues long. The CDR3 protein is CASSPPRRGFDTEAFF. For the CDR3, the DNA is TGTGCCAGCAGCCCCCCTCGGCGGGGTTTCGACACTGAAGCTTTCTTT.